This T cell receptor (beta chain) is drawn from a study of T cell repertoires in cytomegalovirus infection. About the research overall: Evidence of both CMV infection and a matching HLA type came from public TCR beta signatures. Study results and caveats: The ex vivo response showed dominance by HLA-C-restricted CMV-specific TCR beta clonotypes. Individuals carrying CMV plus the relevant HLA were identified by cumulative frequency of public TCR beta families.

TCRdb re-called the reads through MiXCR, storing one row per CDR3 protein. Among about 320,000 distinct CDR3 sequences listed, 9.5% were seen once. This clonotype was seen repeatedly, ten times or more. Its antigen is as yet unknown. V lost 2 bases and J 4 bases, leaving 9 bases between the germline ends. This CDR3 region has 14 residues. Looked up from germline, CDR1 is MDHEN and CDR2 is SYDVKM. The sequenced sample was PBMCs. The clonotype originates from a human donor in good health (CMV status not recorded). Some clones in this sample may be carry-over from other donors' samples. The chain links TRBV28 to TRBJ1-3; D is uncertain. CDR3 bases: TGTGCCAGCAGTTTAGGGCAATCAGGAAACACCATATATTTT. It encodes CASSLGQSGNTIYF.